This T cell receptor (beta chain) was documented in a study of blood T cell repertoires in COVID-19. Study background: Collection of acute and convalescent COVID-19 samples took place in the United States, Italy and Spain.

Authors' processing steps: For nucleated cells, counts were estimated from reference gene primer amplification. The assay was immunoSEQ multiplex PCR, and TCRdb's table has in-frame clones only and misses some. V and J calls and clone size come straight from that table; D and trimming were deduced from the DNA. The sample holds more than 100,000 clones; 70% to 80% are singletons and the top ten take about 4%. Germline CDR1 reads MNHEY; CDR2 reads SVGAGI. The length of the CDR3 is 16 residues. Unmatched junction bases numbered 9, after V lost 2 bases and J lost 4 bases. The sample consisted of peripheral blood. The source of this sequence is an elderly woman with acute or convalescent COVID-19. The V call is TRBV6-5, the J call TRBJ1-2; 8 bases line up with TRBD1. The CDR3 spells CASSYLRTGRVYGYTF. CDR3 nucleotides: TGTGCCAGCAGTTACCTTAGGACAGGGAGGGTCTATGGCTACACCTTC.